This TCR beta chain is from a study of cytomegalovirus exposure and HLA in healthy donors (dated by TCRdb to the late 2010s). Regarding the research as a whole: According to an earlier analysis of 587 of the donors, roughly 180 million T cells yielded roughly 110 million unique TCR beta sequences and around 300 Gb of sequence data. To decide whether each TCR beta V gene segment behaved as functional or pseudogenic, an earlier analysis of some 600 of the donors relied on high-throughput TCR beta sequencing. In a later analysis, previously published TCR beta repertoires from about 640 donors were re-analyzed and high-resolution HLA genotyping was added so that TCR occurrence patterns could be studied. Along with the roughly 670-subject first cohort, a separate validation cohort of over a hundred different subjects was used. Among 300 to 450 genotyped donors of the cohort, an average of around 240,000 unique TCR beta nucleotide sequences were sequenced per donor, roughly 18% of them non-productive. In the later analysis, no new phenotypic data were used to find candidate immune exposures; instead, reliance was placed on TCR beta sequences and their occurrence across donors. The T cell repertoires of around 730 subjects were profiled by immunosequencing and related to cytomegalovirus serostatus. Every repertoire in the discovery cohort had been generated on one and the same sequencing platform. Roughly 5 DR-DQ haplotypes were handled as single units for association and clustering because linkage in the cohort was strong. Class I and class II HLA loci were covered by the typing at four-digit resolution. Genome-wide SNP genotypes for about 55% of the roughly 670 donors were used in a later genetic analysis, which treated that subset as a discovery cohort. The study combined high-throughput TCR immunosequencing, statistical association of individual TCRs with disease status, and machine learning to predict cytomegalovirus infection status. The genetic ancestry cluster associated with self-reported Caucasian donors included around four fifths of the approximately 410 genotyped donors. The number of typed donors differed by locus: about 620-640 for A, B, C, DRB1 and DQB1; 522 for DQA1; around 610 for DPA1; and 400 to 480 for DPB1. The study was designed to test whether signatures of past pathogen exposure could be identified by cataloging public T cell receptors. Roughly 300 gigabases of sequencing data and approximately 80 million unique TCR sequences were included in an early release covering 550 to 800 HLA-typed donors. Donor age, sex, ethnicity and CMV serostatus were compiled alongside the repertoire data.

The library relied on the immunoSEQ multiplex PCR assay. For the multiplex PCR, a mixture combining 60 forward primers for TCR Vbeta segments and 13 reverse primers for TCR Jbeta segments was used. Amplification of the CDR3 region of rearranged TCR beta genes was performed with a multiplex PCR assay on genomic DNA. Amplified TCR beta libraries were sequenced as 87-base-pair reads on the Illumina HiSeq System. In the source study's methods: A later analysis counted some 74 million unique TCR beta chains across the 600 to 850 repertoires, and 9 million to 14 million of these chains were shared by at least two donors. Raw reads were error-corrected and collapsed into unique sequences with a nearest-neighbor algorithm that merged closely related sequences to remove PCR and sequencing errors. CDR3 sequences were aligned to IMGT reference sequences to assign V, D and J gene segments. For a sequence to be retained, a match of at least six nucleotides to both a V gene segment and a J gene segment was required. A rearrangement counted as productive if the CDR3 had no stop codons and remained in frame with V and J, and every other rearrangement counted as non-productive. CDR3 was defined according to IMGT convention as the region running from the second conserved V-encoded cysteine to the conserved J-encoded phenylalanine. The earlier analysis of about 620 of the donors excluded sequences that lacked an unambiguous match to a single V gene segment. In an earlier analysis of approximately 590 of the donors, V segments were called functional above 56.7% productive rearrangements and were called segregating when the between-donor standard deviation exceeded 5%. A statistical classification framework was built for diagnosing cytomegalovirus status from the catalog of TCR beta chain sequences. In a later analysis, TCR nucleotide sequences were compared against IMGT/GENE-DB human TR gene sequences so that V and J genes could be assigned. In a later analysis, CDR3 sequences and most-parsimonious VDJ recombination scenarios were assigned using the TCRdist pipeline. In a later analysis, every TCR beta chain was defined by the combination of its CDR3 amino acid sequence and its V-gene family, and reads without a unique V-gene family were dropped. To address suspected cross-contamination and a sequencing artifact, a later analysis removed roughly 580 highly shared, low-generation-probability nucleotide sequences. A later analysis calculated a clonal expansion index for each public chain from normalized within-repertoire ranks of inferred template counts. A later analysis computed generation probabilities with a VDJ recombination model fitted to out-of-frame rearrangements, and checked the results against IGoR. In a later analysis, TCR-TCR, TCR-HLA and TCR-CMV co-occurrence was scored with hypergeometric tests, and a repertoire-size bias correction was applied to TCR pairs. To estimate false discovery rates, a later analysis permuted the HLA or CMV assignments 20 times. In a later analysis, co-occurring TCRs were grouped using DBSCAN, and TCRdist sequence similarity was added for clustering within HLA-allele-positive subsets. Repertoires with fewer than 30,000 or more than 120,000 public chains were left out of co-occurrence clustering, as were about 5 repertoires with anomalous nucleotide sharing. What TCRdb holds here is the immuneACCESS table cut down to in-frame rearrangements. Part of the clones is not present; checked against another copy, under half of the missing clones reflect an unresolved V gene, and the others are unexplained. The DNA gave D and trimming, while V, J and clone size come from that table. The sample table records some 140,000 clones; roughly 80% of these occur just once. The top ten clonotypes cover 3% to 3.5% of the sample.

The cohort comprised around 700 healthy bone marrow donors. At the time of sampling, every cohort member was nominally healthy, though immune exposures that went unrecorded were likely present. The donor was CMV seronegative and was included in the group of a few hundred seronegative cohort members. A peripheral blood sample was provided by each donor, and peripheral blood mononuclear cells were used for TCR beta sequencing. Genomic DNA was extracted from the blood cell samples with the Qiagen DNeasy Blood Extraction Kit. Including cysteine and phenylalanine, the CDR3 has 16 amino acids. The kept DNA is CDR3 alone, 48 bases in frame from the first base. The germline V gene supplies CDR1 SGDLS and CDR2 YYNGEE. Trimmed from V: 4 bases; trimmed from J: 5 bases; junction bases lacking a gene match: 10. To note about this clone: Which antigen it targets is not known. No base-level quality is on record; no much larger clone is a single base apart.

Broad study findings and their caveats: In a later analysis, most CMV-associated TCR beta chains were found to appear HLA-restricted, with HLA associations seemingly driven largely by CMV exposure. When HLA alleles, especially DR and DQ, strongly co-occurred, attributing TCR associations to individual alleles was difficult. A later analysis reported that several top co-occurrence clusters appeared linked to parvovirus B19, influenza, CMV and Epstein-Barr virus. Some IMGT-functional V segments, including TRBV6-2 and TRBV6-3, could not be told apart with the 87-base-pair reads, so those segments were excluded. Linkage disequilibrium might explain the correlated functional status among segregating V segments, but an unknown experimental factor could not be ruled out. Most TCR sequences were seen in very few donors, while some public TCRs were found in many individuals. Broadly in line with IMGT annotations, most TCR beta V segments showed up in productive rearrangements about 87% or about 30% of the time in an earlier analysis of under 700 of the donors. Compared with equally common non-associated chains, HLA-associated TCR beta chains in a later analysis were more clonally expanded and had lower generation probabilities. Specific HLA alleles were associated with over 15,000 TCR beta sequences at a false discovery rate of 0.05 in a later analysis. A cluster of highly shared sequence variants was judged likely to represent a technical artifact of the sequencing pipeline. Because HLA typing was missing for some donors at each locus, association tests included only the typed subset. According to the authors, the approach could potentially be generalized to other disease states and immunological phenotypes. A total of some 180 TCR beta chains were listed by the study as associated with cytomegalovirus. CMV serostatus was the only immune exposure information available for the cohort. A further reported finding was that TCR beta sequences accurately predicted the HLA-A and HLA-B alleles for most subjects in the first cohort. In vitro tests confirmed that a few of the cytomegalovirus-associated TCR beta chains recognize cytomegalovirus antigens. A later analysis found that TCR association rates varied across HLA loci, with DRB1 alleles showing the most associated TCRs and HLA-C alleles the fewest. The earlier analysis of nearly 600 of the donors excluded about 16 rarely observed V segments, including chromosome 9 orphons, because counts were too low. Compared with the roughly 720-donor mean, donors in an Asian-associated ancestry cluster had fewer N-insertions in productive TCRs, according to a later genetic analysis. The presence/absence analyses assumed that sequencing depth was roughly uniform across donors, and that assumption may not be true. V-gene and J-gene trimming of TCR beta chains was associated with a missense DCLRE1C variant in a later genetic analysis, and the association was replicated in an independent cohort. Only TCR beta chains were sequenced in this cohort, and the absence of alpha or paired-chain data limited detectable features. In both the original and validation cohorts, the classifier was reported to diagnose cytomegalovirus status with high specificity and sensitivity.

The sample taken for sequencing was PBMCs. In this chain, TRBV9 is recombined with TRBJ2-2, with 8 junctional bases fitting TRBD1. This TCR came from a female donor in good health and CMV-seronegative. The DNA sequence is given as TGTGCCAGCAGCCCCGAACCGGGACAGGTGACCGGGGAGCTGTTTTTT. This yields the protein CASSPEPGQVTGELFF.